One T cell receptor (beta chain) is described in this entry. Authors' methods: Cell counts per sample came from amplifying reference gene primers. TCRdb keeps only in-frame clones here, not all; method: immunoSEQ multiplex PCR. The D gene and trimming were derived from the DNA, and the V and J assignments and clone size from that table. The sample contains about 72,000 clones, approximately 90% of which appear only once. This sample stems from a study of blood T cell repertoires in COVID-19. Study-level information: Researchers got acute and convalescent COVID-19 samples from the United States, Italy and Spain. Sources were T cells, B-cell-depleted T cells, or PBMCs; the material itself was cDNA or gDNA.

Looked up from germline, CDR1 is MNHEY and CDR2 is SMNVEV (reference sequence). This CDR3 contains 19 residues. J lost 0 bases, V lost 6 bases, and 12 bases had no gene match. The sequenced material came from peripheral blood. This sequence was found in a man between 25 and 39 years old with acute or convalescent COVID-19. The chain recombines TRBV27 with TRBJ2-1, with 12 nucleotides matching TRBD2. CDR3 loop: CASSLKPKTSGSSYNEQFF. The CDR3 bases are TGTGCCAGCAGCCTAAAACCCAAGACTAGCGGGAGCTCCTACAATGAGCAGTTCTTC.